This TCR beta chain was observed in a study of cytomegalovirus exposure and HLA in healthy donors (dated by TCRdb to between 2016 and 2019). General notes on the study: An earlier analysis of roughly 570 of the donors reported 250 to 300 Gb of sequence data and 117 million unique TCR beta sequences obtained from some 170 million T cells. Donor age, sex, ethnicity and CMV serostatus were compiled together with the repertoire data. Typing coverage differed by locus: A, B, C, DRB1 and DQB1 were typed in about 620-640 donors, DQA1 in about 500, DPA1 in some 600, and DPB1 in 472. The T cell repertoires of roughly 660 subjects were profiled by immunosequencing and related to cytomegalovirus serostatus. A handful of DR-DQ haplotypes were handled as single units for association and clustering because linkage in the cohort was strong. A later genetic analysis took genome-wide SNP genotypes for about 65% of the 666 donors and used that subset as a discovery cohort. All discovery cohort repertoires had been generated using a single sequencing platform. Among the roughly 400 genotyped donors, about 85% belonged to the genetic ancestry cluster associated with self-reported Caucasian donors. In an earlier analysis of over 550 of the donors, high-throughput TCR beta sequencing was used to judge whether each TCR beta V gene segment behaved as functional or pseudogenic. A separate validation cohort of approximately 120 different subjects was used in addition to the 666-subject first cohort. Across approximately 420 genotyped donors of the cohort, an average of approximately 240,000 unique TCR beta nucleotide sequences per donor were sequenced, and around 20% of those sequences were non-productive. To study patterns of TCR occurrence, a later analysis re-analyzed previously published TCR beta repertoires from more than 550 donors and added high-resolution HLA genotyping. Both class I and class II loci were covered by HLA typing, at four-digit resolution. About 330 gigabases of sequencing data and approximately 91 million unique TCR sequences made up an early release that covered several hundred HLA-typed donors. The later analysis used no new phenotypic data to find candidate immune exposures, relying instead on TCR beta sequences and their occurrence across donors. The study aimed to test whether signatures of past pathogen exposure could be identified by cataloging public T cell receptors. To predict cytomegalovirus infection status, the study combined high-throughput TCR immunosequencing, statistical association of individual TCRs with disease status, and machine learning.

The cohort consisted of more than 650 healthy bone marrow donors. At the time of sampling, all cohort members were nominally healthy, though unrecorded immune exposures were likely present. The donor tested CMV seropositive and was one of the 289 seropositive cohort members. Every donor gave a peripheral blood sample, and the peripheral blood mononuclear cells from that sample were used for TCR beta sequencing. The Qiagen DNeasy Blood Extraction Kit was used to extract genomic DNA from the blood cell samples. Counted from cysteine to phenylalanine, this CDR3 has 12 amino acids. Only the CDR3 DNA stays, 36 bases, in frame from base 1. Points the paper makes about the study in general: A few of the identified cytomegalovirus-associated TCR beta chains were confirmed in vitro to be specific for cytomegalovirus antigens. The study listed 150 to 200 TCR beta chains as associated with cytomegalovirus. This cohort had only TCR beta chains sequenced, and the lack of alpha or paired-chain data limited which features could be detected. According to the authors, the approach could potentially be generalized to other disease states and immunological phenotypes. Specific HLA alleles were associated with around 18,000 TCR beta sequences at a false discovery rate of 0.05 in a later analysis. In a later genetic analysis, fewer N-insertions in productive TCRs were reported among donors in an Asian-associated ancestry cluster than the roughly 700-donor mean. Linkage disequilibrium might explain the correlated functional status among segregating V segments, but an unknown experimental factor could not be excluded. Several of the top co-occurrence clusters appeared to be linked to parvovirus B19, influenza, CMV and Epstein-Barr virus, according to a later analysis. A group of highly shared sequence variants was considered likely to be a technical artifact of the sequencing pipeline. Most TCR sequences were observed very rarely across donors, whereas some public TCRs were present in many individuals. In a later analysis, the rate of TCR association differed among HLA loci, with DRB1 alleles having the most associated TCRs and HLA-C alleles having the fewest. When HLA alleles, especially DR and DQ, strongly co-occurred, TCR associations were difficult to assign to individual alleles. Because HLA typing was missing for some donors at each locus, association tests included only the typed subset. The presence/absence analyses assumed that sequencing depth was roughly uniform across donors, and that assumption may not be true. A later analysis found that most CMV-associated TCR beta chains appeared HLA-restricted, with HLA associations seemingly driven largely by CMV exposure. In a later analysis, HLA-associated TCR beta chains were found to be more clonally expanded and to have lower generation probabilities than equally common non-associated chains. CMV serostatus was the only immune exposure information available for the cohort. A later genetic analysis associated a missense DCLRE1C variant with V-gene and J-gene trimming of TCR beta chains, and an independent cohort replicated the association. An earlier analysis of approximately 500 of the donors showed that most TCR beta V segments appeared in productive rearrangements either about 87% or about 30% of the time, which broadly matched IMGT annotations. A further reported finding was that TCR beta sequences accurately predicted the HLA-A and HLA-B alleles for most subjects in the first cohort. Some IMGT-functional V segments, including TRBV6-2 and TRBV6-3, could not be told apart with the 87-base-pair reads, so those segments were excluded. Because counts were too low, about 15 rarely observed V segments, including chromosome 9 orphons, were left out of the earlier analysis of some 640 of the donors. The classifier was reported to diagnose cytomegalovirus status with high specificity and sensitivity in both the original cohort and the validation cohort.

On this clone itself: Its antigen is not yet known. Per-base quality was not reported, and no clone a single base away is much larger than it.

The library relied on the immunoSEQ multiplex PCR assay. For the multiplex PCR, a mixture combining 60 forward primers for TCR Vbeta segments and 13 reverse primers for TCR Jbeta segments was used. A multiplex PCR assay on genomic DNA amplified the CDR3 region of rearranged TCR beta genes. On the Illumina HiSeq System, the amplified TCR beta libraries were sequenced as 87-base-pair reads. The original methods were these. In a later analysis, roughly 80 million unique TCR beta chains were counted across the roughly 610 repertoires, and roughly 9.9 million of these chains were shared by at least two donors. A nearest-neighbor algorithm error-corrected the raw reads and collapsed the reads into unique sequences, merging closely related sequences to remove PCR and sequencing errors. Alignment of CDR3 sequences to IMGT reference sequences was used to assign V, D and J gene segments. For a sequence to be retained, a match of at least six nucleotides to both a V gene segment and a J gene segment was required. Rearrangements were classified as productive when the CDR3 lacked stop codons and remained in frame with V and J, and all other rearrangements were classified as non-productive. Following IMGT convention, CDR3 was defined as the stretch from the second conserved V-encoded cysteine up to the conserved J-encoded phenylalanine. The earlier analysis of roughly 590 of the donors excluded sequences that lacked an unambiguous match to a single V gene segment. In an earlier analysis of approximately 560 of the donors, a V segment was called functional when productive rearrangements were above 56.7%, and segregating when the standard deviation between donors exceeded 5%. A statistical classification framework was built to diagnose cytomegalovirus status from the catalog of TCR beta chain sequences. V and J gene assignment, in a later analysis, came from comparing TCR nucleotide sequences with IMGT/GENE-DB human TR gene sequences. In a later analysis, CDR3 sequences and most-parsimonious VDJ recombination scenarios were assigned using the TCRdist pipeline. In a later analysis, each TCR beta chain was defined by its CDR3 amino acid sequence together with its V-gene family, and reads lacking a unique V-gene family were excluded. A later analysis removed 592 highly shared, low-generation-probability nucleotide sequences to deal with suspected cross-contamination and a sequencing artifact. In a later analysis, a clonal expansion index for each public chain was calculated from normalized within-repertoire ranks of inferred template counts. Generation probabilities in a later analysis came from a VDJ recombination model fitted to out-of-frame rearrangements, and those results were checked against IGoR. A later analysis scored TCR-TCR, TCR-HLA and TCR-CMV co-occurrence with hypergeometric tests, applying a repertoire-size bias correction to TCR pairs. False discovery rates were estimated in a later analysis by permuting HLA or CMV assignments 20 times. In a later analysis, co-occurring TCRs were grouped using DBSCAN, and TCRdist sequence similarity was added for clustering within HLA-allele-positive subsets. Co-occurrence clustering excluded repertoires with fewer than 30,000 or more than 120,000 public chains, plus five with anomalous nucleotide sharing. As stored in TCRdb, this immuneACCESS dataset retains in-frame rearrangements with V and J assigned. A fraction of the clones does not appear; measured against another copy, unresolved V genes explain less than half of the discrepancy, and the remainder lacks a known reason. The DNA gave D and trimming, while V, J and clone size come from that table. Across this sample there are around 100,000 clones, with 65% to 80% seen only once. The ten biggest clones cover around 5% of the sample.

The sequenced sample was PBMCs. This chain is built from TRBV7-5 and TRBJ1-5. TRBV7-5 is flagged as a pseudogene. The clonotype originates from a man aged 25 to 40 in good health and CMV-seropositive. The CDR3 reads CVRSFRGGPQHF. The bases read TGTGTCAGAAGCTTTAGGGGGGGGCCCCAGCATTTT.